A single sample gave rise to the 17 T cell receptor beta chains below, sequenced in a study of OX40 agonist ivuxolimab in advanced cancers. TCRdb's table, derived via immunoSEQ multiplex PCR, lists solely in-frame clones and lacks some. The sample lists 50,000 to 70,000 clones, approximately 90% occurring once. The starting material was CD4+ or CD8+ T cells sorted from blood, obtained in a trial of the OX40 agonist ivuxolimab. These receptors originate from an adult with an advanced solid tumor such as melanoma, head and neck, liver or kidney cancer.

The chain links TRBV27 to TRBJ1-1, with D perhaps matching TRBD1 (5 bases). Germline V lookup: CDR1 MNHEY, CDR2 SMNVEV (reference sequence). Trimming took off 11 bases at V and 4 bases at J, with 17 bases between the two ends. The CDR3 covers 13 residues. The CDR3 reads CASGLGGSTEAFF. DNA for the CDR3: TGTGCCTCAGGACTCGGGGGGAGCACTGAAGCTTTCTTT.

This chain connects TRBV6-5 to TRBJ2-2; 8 nucleotides match TRBD1. V gave up 7 bases and J gave up 4 bases; unmatched junction bases: 8. CDR3 length: 15 amino acids. Germline CDR1 MNHEY, CDR2 SVGAGI. CDR3 amino acids: CASKDREATTGELFF. CDR3 nucleotides: TGTGCCAGCAAGGACAGGGAGGCAACCACCGGGGAGCTGTTTTTT.

The chain joins TRBV28 to TRBJ2-7, with 7 bases identical to TRBD1. With 2 bases clipped from V and 3 bases from J, the junction kept 1 base outside the gene matches. CDR1 is MDHEN, CDR2 SYDVKM, per germline. The CDR3 totals 13 residues. DNA of the CDR3: TGTGCCAGCAGTTTAACAGGGGTCTACGAGCAGTACTTC. Translated, it gives CASSLTGVYEQYF.

The chain is built from TRBV28 and TRBJ2-1; 7 bases are a match to TRBD1. Germline values: CDR1 MDHEN, CDR2 SYDVKM. CDR3 length: 17 amino acids. V lost 7 bases and J lost 0; bases outside the gene matches: 12. The CDR3 protein is CASNTEPRTGSYNEQFF. In nucleotides, the CDR3 is TGTGCCAGCAACACTGAGCCGAGGACAGGCTCCTACAATGAGCAGTTCTTC.

The chain links TRBV11-1 to TRBJ2-5, with a weak D call TRBD2 (5 bases). V shed 1 base and J shed 7 bases, with 7 bases lying between them. The CDR3 consists of 12 residues. Germline V gene data show CDR1 as SGHAT and CDR2 as FQDESV (reference sequence). In nucleotides, the CDR3 is TGTGCCAGCAGCTTAGGTGCGGGGACCCAGTACTTC. Translating it yields CASSLGAGTQYF.

This clone was observed a single time. The chain couples TRBV27 to TRBJ2-5, with D unresolved. Germline assignment: CDR1 MNHEY and CDR2 SMNVEV (reference sequence). The CDR3 totals 13 residues. V shed 5 bases and J shed 5 bases, with 12 bases lying between them. The CDR3 region is CASSPNHRETQYF. CDR3 sequence (DNA): TGTGCCAGCAGTCCCAACCATCGGGAGACCCAGTACTTC.

In its sample, this clone was seen once. The DNA for the CDR3 is TGTGCCAGCAGCGGACTCTACAATGAGCAGTTCTTC. It is translated as CASSGLYNEQFF. The chain combines TRBV9 with TRBJ2-1; D is uncertain. Germline CDR1 is SGDLS and CDR2 is YYNGEE. Deletions cut 3 bases from V and 3 bases from J, with 4 bases between. The CDR3 is made up of 12 amino acids.

This rearrangement joins TRBV6-5 to TRBJ2-1; 10 bases line up with TRBD2. The CDR3 loop spans 15 amino acids. V trimming: 4 bases; J trimming: 10 bases; junction bases outside the gene matches: 10. Germline CDR1 reads MNHEY; CDR2 reads SVGAGI. CDR3 DNA: TGTGCCAGCAGTTGGGGGACTAGCGAGGTTTGGGAGCAGTTCTTC. Protein product: CASSWGTSEVWEQFF.

The CDR3 sequence: CASSMSSGSYEQYF. Written as DNA, the CDR3 is TGTGCCAGTAGTATGTCTAGCGGGTCCTACGAGCAGTACTTC. This chain connects TRBV19 to TRBJ2-7, with 8 bases aligning to TRBD2. The CDR3 has 14 residues. Unmatched junction bases numbered 2, after V lost 3 bases and J lost 1 base. Germline CDR1 reads LNHDA; CDR2 reads SQIVND (reference sequence).

This CDR3 is CASSATTGPYEQYF. CDR3 nucleotide sequence: TGTGCCAGCAGCGCAACCACAGGACCCTACGAGCAGTACTTC. The chain employs TRBV9 and TRBJ2-7, with D maybe TRBD1 (5 bases). The CDR3 is 14 amino acids. Per the germline V gene, CDR1 is SGDLS and CDR2 is YYNGEE. V gave up 3 bases and J gave up 2 bases, with 12 bases separating them.

This chain links TRBV5-5 with TRBJ2-5; a weak D match, TRBD2 (6 bases). The ends were cut back, 5 bases at V and 0 bases at J, with 11 bases in the middle. The CDR3 covers 14 residues. The germline gives CDR1 SGHKS, CDR2 YYEKEE (reference sequence). DNA for the CDR3: TGTGCCAGCAGACCCGGGGACTACCAAGAGACCCAGTACTTC. This codes for CASRPGDYQETQYF.

The V gene is TRBV6-5, the J gene TRBJ2-1; D unresolved. This CDR3 is built from 13 residues. CDR1 MNHEY and CDR2 SVGAGI come from the germline V gene. The V and J ends lost 0 bases and 7 bases respectively, with 7 bases between them. The CDR3 region is CASSYSGANEQFF. In nucleotides, the CDR3 is TGTGCCAGCAGTTACTCAGGAGCAAATGAGCAGTTCTTC.

The chain couples TRBV13 to TRBJ2-3; D ambiguous. The CDR3 runs 12 residues. V was pared by 5 bases and J by 8 bases, with 11 bases between. Germline CDR1 reads PRHDT; CDR2 reads FYEKMQ (reference sequence). For the CDR3, the DNA is TGTGCCAGCAGCCGACCGGACGGTACGCAGTATTTT. Encoded protein: CASSRPDGTQYF.

In the case of this clone: The junction and the germline gene differ at one end; a read error may be behind it. The chain is built from TRBV19 and TRBJ2-1; D not certain. Germline V CDR1 and CDR2: LNHDA, SQIVND (reference sequence). This CDR3 has 13 residues. CDR3 loop: CASATNENNEHFF. The DNA for the CDR3 is TGTGCCAGTGCCACAAACGAAAACAATGAGCATTTCTTC. Using reference TRBV19 and TRBJ2-1 for the parts outside the CDR3, the full variable domain is DGGITQSPKYLFRKEGQNVTLSCEQNLNHDAMYWYRQDPGQGLRLIYYSQIVNDFQKGDIAEGYSVSREKKESFPLTVTSAQKNPTAFYLCASATNENNEHFFGPGTRLTVL.

The V and J genes are TRBV5-6 and TRBJ2-5; the match to TRBD2 covers 14 bases. V trimming: 0 bases; J trimming: 5 bases; junction bases outside the gene matches: 9. The CDR3 covers 18 residues. In germline, CDR1 is SGHDT, CDR2 YYEEEE. The DNA for the CDR3 is TGTGCCAGCAGCTTGGGACCGACTAGCGGGAGGGGTTGGGAGACCCAGTACTTC. Encoded protein: CASSLGPTSGRGWETQYF.

This chain joins TRBV4-1 and TRBJ2-2; D is ambiguous. V lost 5 bases, J lost 7 bases, and 11 bases lay in between. The CDR3 has 13 residues. Germline CDR1 reads MGHRA; CDR2 reads YSYEKL. The CDR3 nucleotides read TGCGCCAGCAGCTTGAGTTCTAGCGGGGAGCTGTTTTTT. Translating it yields CASSLSSSGELFF.

The chain couples TRBV19 to TRBJ2-2; D unresolved. Trimming removed 5 bases at V and 7 bases at J, with 14 bases between. The CDR3 contains 14 residues. Germline CDR1 reads LNHDA; CDR2 reads SQIVND (reference sequence). In DNA, the CDR3 is TGTGCCAGTAGTCCCTTCGACGGAAACGGGGAGCTGTTTTTT. This translates into CASSPFDGNGELFF.